The T cell receptor beta chain under discussion was sequenced for a study of OX40 agonist ivuxolimab in advanced cancers. Some clones are missing from TCRdb's copy, which holds only in-frame ones; the method was immunoSEQ multiplex PCR. The sample contains approximately 29,000 clones, 80% of which appear only once. The J segment lost 5 bases and the V segment lost 2 bases, leaving 4 bases of the junction unmatched. The CDR3 spans 14 residues. Germline CDR1 reads SGHNT; CDR2 reads YYREEE (reference sequence). The sequencing here drew on CD4+ or CD8+ T cells sorted from blood, taken in a trial of the OX40 agonist ivuxolimab. The V and J genes are TRBV5-4 and TRBJ2-3; 8 bases line up with TRBD2. The source of this sequence is an adult with an advanced solid tumor such as melanoma, head and neck, liver or kidney cancer. CDR3 residues: CASSFGGGVDTQYF. CDR3 DNA sequence: TGTGCCAGCAGCTTCGGGGGGGGAGTAGATACGCAGTATTTT. The variable domain in full, with the rest retrieved from reference TRBV5-4 and TRBJ2-3, is ETGVTQSPTHLIKTRGQQVTLRCSSQSGHNTVSWYQQALGQGPQFIFQYYREEENGRGNFPPRFSGLQFPNYSSELNVNALELDDSALYLCASSFGGGVDTQYFGPGTRLTVL.